This entry lists 21 T cell receptor beta chains sequenced from one sample in a study of shared clonotypes between healthy human individuals. Data came from immunoSEQ multiplex PCR; TCRdb stores just in-frame clones and leaves some out. The sample holds roughly 2.6 million clones; roughly 92% are singletons and the top ten take over 0.12%. Sequenced: naive CD4+ T cells sorted from blood. The sample's subset: CD45RA+ positively selected. Every receptor here comes from a man between 18 and 29 years old in good health.

The chain couples TRBV4-2 to TRBJ2-7, with D maybe TRBD1 (6 bases). There are 19 residues in the CDR3. The V and J ends lost 1 base and 1 base respectively, with 23 bases between them. CDR1 is LGHNA, CDR2 YNFKEQ, per germline. This chain's CDR3 is CASSQAPAIGTRGSYEQYF. CDR3 nucleotides: TGTGCCAGCAGCCAAGCCCCAGCCATCGGGACAAGGGGATCCTACGAGCAGTACTTC.

The V call is TRBV27, the J call TRBJ2-1; D not resolved. CDR1 and CDR2 from the germline V gene are MNHEY and SMNVEV (reference sequence). This CDR3 contains 15 residues. V was cut by 7 bases and J by 6 bases, with 19 bases left in between. In nucleotides, the CDR3 is TGTGCCAGCACTCTTTCCCCTGCCCAACCCAATGAGCAGTTCTTC. Its protein is CASTLSPAQPNEQFF.

The J gene is TRBJ1-6, the V gene TRBV4-1, with TRBD1 as a possible D gene (6 bases). Germline CDR1 is MGHRA and CDR2 is YSYEKL. Trimming stripped 0 bases from V and 6 bases from J, with 15 bases between. The CDR3 totals 17 residues. In DNA form, the CDR3 reads TGCGCCAGCAGCCAAGAGGCGACAAGGGGGGCTAATTCACCCCTCCACTTT. This encodes CASSQEATRGANSPLHF.

The gene calls are TRBV9 and TRBJ1-3, with D possibly being TRBD1 (5 bases). Germline loops: CDR1 SGDLS, CDR2 YYNGEE. V was shortened by 3 bases and J by 4 bases, with 5 bases between the two germline ends. The CDR3 runs 12 residues. CDR3 amino acids: CASSGDGNTIYF. CDR3 nucleotide sequence: TGTGCCAGCAGCGGGGACGGAAACACCATATATTTT.

The chain is built from TRBV28 and TRBJ1-2, with TRBD1 matching 8 bases. J gave up 4 bases and V 8 bases, and 12 bases lay outside the gene matches. The V gene's germline CDR1 is MDHEN and CDR2 SYDVKM. This CDR3 region has 15 residues. DNA for the CDR3: TGTGCCAGCGGATCGACAGGGGTGGGGATCTATGGCTACACCTTC. Protein product: CASGSTGVGIYGYTF.

The V and J genes are TRBV11-2 and TRBJ1-1; weak D call: TRBD1 (6 bases). The CDR3 is 16 amino acids. Germline CDR1 reads SGHAT; CDR2 reads FQNNGV. V lost 5 bases and J 1 base, leaving 17 bases between the germline ends. For the CDR3, the DNA is TGTGCCAGCAGCCCTCCCTCCGGGGGGCGGAACACTGAAGCTTTCTTT. It codes for CASSPPSGGRNTEAFF.

This chain joins TRBV18 and TRBJ1-2; 8 bases fit TRBD1. The V and J ends lost 5 bases and 0 bases, in that order; junction bases with no gene match: 8. The germline CDR1 and CDR2 sequences are KGHSH and LQKENI. CDR3 length equals 16 residues. The CDR3 region has the DNA TGTGCCAGCTCAGGACAGGGCCCGGGAACTAACTATGGCTACACCTTC. Its translation: CASSGQGPGTNYGYTF.

The rearrangement joins TRBV18 to TRBJ2-4; 10 bases agree with TRBD1. Germline V CDR1 and CDR2: KGHSH, LQKENI. The CDR3 is 16 residues long. V lost 3 bases, J lost 1 base, and 3 bases stayed unmatched. For the CDR3, the DNA is TGTGCCAGCTCACCCCCGGGACAGGGGGCCAAAAACATTCAGTACTTC. This encodes CASSPPGQGAKNIQYF.

The V call is TRBV5-6, the J call TRBJ2-5, with 7 nucleotides matching TRBD1. Germline CDR1 is SGHDT and CDR2 is YYEEEE. The CDR3 is made up of 16 amino acids. J lost 2 bases, V lost 2 bases, and 9 bases had no gene match. CDR3 sequence: CASSFQTPGQQETQYF. The CDR3 DNA reads as TGTGCCAGCAGCTTCCAGACTCCGGGACAGCAAGAGACCCAGTACTTC. Together with reference TRBV5-6 and TRBJ2-5, the CDR3 gives the full variable domain: DAGVTQSPTHLIKTRGQQVTLRCSPKSGHDTVSWYQQALGQGPQFIFQYYEEEERQRGNFPDRFSGHQFPNYSSELNVNALLLGDSALYLCASSFQTPGQQETQYFGPGTRLLVL.

This chain joins TRBV6-6 and TRBJ1-6; 10 bases line up with TRBD1. CDR1 is MNHNY and CDR2 is SVGAGI in the germline V gene (reference sequence). The CDR3 contains 13 residues. Trimming removed 8 bases from V and 9 bases from J; junction bases left unmatched: 4. This chain's CDR3 is CASDRTGGSPLHF. The DNA of the CDR3 is TGTGCCAGCGACCGGACAGGGGGTTCACCCCTCCACTTT.

The chain uses TRBV7-2 and TRBJ2-5; TRBD1 is a possible D gene (6 bases). The CDR3 sequence is 16 residues long. Germline CDR1 reads SGHTA; CDR2 reads FQGNSA. V dropped 1 base and J dropped 4 bases, with 16 bases sitting between them. CDR3 sequence (DNA): TGTGCCAGCAGCTTAGGAATCGCAGGGGTCGGAGAGACCCAGTACTTC. Translation: CASSLGIAGVGETQYF.

The chain joins TRBV5-1 to TRBJ2-5, with D unresolved. The CDR3 sequence is 14 residues long. V was pared by 0 bases and J by 3 bases, with 9 bases between. Germline V lookup: CDR1 SGHRS, CDR2 YFSETQ. CDR3 in amino acids: CASSLDMWKETQYF. The CDR3 DNA follows: TGCGCCAGCAGCTTGGATATGTGGAAAGAGACCCAGTACTTC.

J is TRBJ1-2 and V is TRBV5-4; 8 nucleotides line up with TRBD1. The V gene end was trimmed by 4 bases and the J gene end by 4 bases; junction bases not matched to a gene: 15. Germline V gives CDR1 SGHNT, CDR2 YYREEE (reference sequence). This CDR3 region has 17 residues. CDR3 nucleotide sequence: TGTGCCAGCAGCCCAGAAGCGGACAGGGCGAGGAGCTATGGCTACACCTTC. As protein: CASSPEADRARSYGYTF.

The DNA for the CDR3 is TGTGCCAGCTCACCACCGATCGGGAACGGCGGCACAGATACGCAGTATTTT. Protein sequence: CASSPPIGNGGTDTQYF. The chain carries TRBV18 and TRBJ2-3; D may be TRBD2 (5 bases). Germline CDR1 is KGHSH and CDR2 is LQKENI. This CDR3 has 17 residues. V lost 0 bases to trimming and J lost 1 base, with 14 bases between them. The whole variable domain, remainder taken from reference TRBV18 and TRBJ2-3, is NAGVMQNPRHLVRRRGQEARLRCSPMKGHSHVYWYRQLPEEGLKFMVYLQKENIIDESGMPKERFSAEFPKEGPSILRIQQVVRGDSAAYFCASSPPIGNGGTDTQYFGPGTRLTVL.

This chain links TRBV5-1 with TRBJ1-3; TRBD1 is a possible D gene (6 bases). The V end was cut by 0 bases, the J end by 8 bases, with 12 bases between. The CDR3 extends over 14 amino acids. Germline CDR1 SGHRS, CDR2 YFSETQ. CDR3 amino acids: CASSLVAGVDTIYF. The CDR3 DNA reads TGCGCCAGCAGCTTGGTAGCAGGGGTAGACACCATATATTTT.

This clone was recorded only once. Other DNA sequences from this sample encode an identical CDR3 as well. V usage is TRBV7-3 and J usage is TRBJ2-5, with 7 nucleotides matching TRBD1. This CDR3 region has 13 residues. The germline gives CDR1 SGHTA, CDR2 FQGTGA. After removal of 5 bases from V and 2 bases from J, the junction contained 2 bases not matched to a gene. The CDR3 nucleotides are TGTGCCAGCAGCCTGGGACAGCAAGAGACCCAGTACTTC. It codes for CASSLGQQETQYF.

The chain is built from TRBV4-3 and TRBJ2-5; no firm D call. V gave up 3 bases and J gave up 3 bases, with 11 bases separating them. Germline V CDR1 and CDR2: LGHNA, YSLEER. The CDR3 runs 14 residues. Here the CDR3 reads CASSHSTVEETQYF. In nucleotides, the CDR3 is TGCGCCAGCAGCCACAGCACAGTGGAAGAGACCCAGTACTTC.

CDR3 DNA: TGTGCCAGCAGCCGAACCCGGGAGGAAAAACTGTTTTTT. This codes for CASSRTREEKLFF. The chain is built from TRBV7-2 and TRBJ1-4; no reliable D call. Trimming stripped 5 bases from V and 8 bases from J, with 12 bases between. The CDR3 consists of 13 residues. Germline V gives CDR1 SGHTA, CDR2 FQGNSA.

The chain uses TRBV29-1 and TRBJ1-2, with TRBD1 identical over 7 bases. Losses at the gene ends were 5 bases for V and 8 bases for J; bases not matched to a gene: 8. The germline CDR1 and CDR2 sequences are SQVTM and ANQGSEA. There are 12 residues in the CDR3. For the CDR3, the DNA is TGCAGCGTTCCGAGACAGGGAAGAGGCTACACCTTC. Encoded protein: CSVPRQGRGYTF.

The rearrangement uses TRBV9 and TRBJ2-1; TRBD2 matches 8 bases. This CDR3 spans 15 amino acids. The V and J ends lost 0 bases and 7 bases, in that order; junction bases with no gene match: 6. CDR1 SGDLS and CDR2 YYNGEE come from the germline V gene. The CDR3, as DNA: TGTGCCAGCAGCGTAGTCCCGGGACTAGGGAATGAGCAGTTCTTC. It encodes CASSVVPGLGNEQFF.

The chain recombines TRBV5-1 with TRBJ2-5; D is perhaps TRBD1 (5 bases). Germline V lookup: CDR1 SGHRS, CDR2 YFSETQ. The CDR3 sequence is 13 residues long. V gave up 8 bases and J gave up 3 bases, with 14 bases separating them. The CDR3 sequence is CASTHRSEETQYF. CDR3 nucleotide sequence: TGCGCCAGTACCCACAGGAGCGAAGAGACCCAGTACTTC. The full variable domain, in which reference TRBV5-1 and TRBJ2-5 provide the parts outside the CDR3, is KAGVTQTPRYLIKTRGQQVTLSCSPISGHRSVSWYQQTPGQGLQFLFEYFSETQRNKGNFPGRFSGRQFSNSRSEMNVSTLELGDSALYLCASTHRSEETQYFGPGTRLLVL.